Below are 14 T cell receptor beta chains sequenced from a single sample in a study of T cells in Graves' hyperthyroidism and ophthalmopathy. Template material for amplifying TCR beta CDR3 regions consisted of RNA transcripts. Researchers ran a first-round RT-PCR on the TCR CDR3 using the HTBI primer set. Each CDR3 protein gets one entry after TCRdb re-called the multiplex PCR reads with MiXCR. Here the sample spans roughly 570,000 distinct CDR3 sequences, 15% to 17% being singletons. Source material: blood. Receptors originate from a woman under 40 with Graves' hyperthyroidism.

This clonotype occurred many times. The chain uses TRBV6-5 and TRBJ1-2; unclear D gene. The CDR3 consists of 14 residues. Deletions cut 0 bases from V and 4 bases from J, with 9 bases between. In germline, CDR1 is MNHEY, CDR2 SVGAGI. The chain's CDR3 is CASSYSSGIYGYTF. The CDR3 coding sequence is TGTGCCAGCAGTTACTCGTCCGGTATCTATGGCTACACCTTC.

Note on this clonotype: A much larger clone differs by one base, so this may be a read error. The gene calls are TRBV11-2 and TRBJ1-4; D possibly corresponds to TRBD1 (5 bases). This CDR3 has 15 amino acids. Germline CDR1 reads SGHAT; CDR2 reads FQNNGV. Trimming cost V 7 bases and J 8 bases, with 20 bases left between them. CDR3 in amino acids: CASKGKVTHSEKLFF. CDR3 DNA sequence: TGTGCCAGCAAGGGGAAGGTGACGCATTCCGAAAAACTGTTTTTT.

This clonotype was recorded many times. The V call is TRBV2, the J call TRBJ1-5; no firm D call. Germline CDR1 is SNHLY and CDR2 is FYNNEI. The length of the CDR3 is 15 residues. Trimming removed 3 bases from V and 1 base from J, with 10 bases in between. The CDR3 DNA sequence: TGTGCCAGCAGTGATGGCAGTGGGAGCAATCAGCCCCAGCATTTT. Amino acid sequence: CASSDGSGSNQPQHF. The complete variable domain, with remaining parts taken from reference TRBV2 and TRBJ1-5, reads EPEVTQTPSHQVTQMGQEVILRCVPISNHLYFYWYRQILGQKVEFLVSFYNNEISEKSEIFDDQFSVERPDGSNFTLKIRSTKLEDSAMYFCASSDGSGSNQPQHFGDGTRLSIL.

This clonotype has at least ten counts. The chain uses TRBV7-2 and TRBJ2-5, with D perhaps matching TRBD2 (6 bases). The CDR3 has 16 residues. The germline V and J ends were trimmed by 5 bases and 4 bases, with 20 bases remaining between them. Germline assignment: CDR1 SGHTA and CDR2 FQGNSA. CDR3 sequence: CASSPGDSRLTETQYF. DNA of the CDR3: TGTGCCAGCAGCCCGGGGGACTCGCGGTTAACAGAGACCCAGTACTTC.

This clonotype occurred a few times. The J gene is TRBJ1-1, the V gene TRBV7-2; 9 bases are shared with TRBD1. Looked up from germline, CDR1 is SGHTA and CDR2 is FQGNSA. The CDR3 runs to 13 residues. Unmatched junction bases numbered 7, after V lost 5 bases and J lost 9 bases. CDR3 sequence: CASSRGQGYKAFF. The CDR3 DNA reads TGTGCCAGCAGCCGGGGACAGGGATACAAAGCTTTCTTT.

Many counts were recorded for this clonotype. The J gene is TRBJ1-1, the V gene TRBV30; tentative D call: TRBD1 (6 bases). Looked up from germline, CDR1 is GTSNPN and CDR2 is SVGIG (reference sequence). Trimming stripped 2 bases from V and 4 bases from J, with 14 bases between. The CDR3 runs 14 residues. CDR3 bases: TGTGCCTGGAGTCGACAGGCACAGTTCACTGAAGCTTTCTTT. Translating gives CAWSRQAQFTEAFF.

This clonotype was counted at least ten times. The V call is TRBV6-2 or TRBV6-3, the J call TRBJ1-5; TRBD1 agrees at 8 bases. The CDR3 is made up of 19 amino acids. Germline V gives CDR1 MNHEY, CDR2 SVGEGT. Trimming took 3 bases from V and 0 from J; bases not matched to a gene: 13. This CDR3 is CASSYFGDRGVYSNQPQHF. The DNA of the CDR3 is TGTGCCAGCAGTTATTTCGGCGACAGGGGCGTCTATAGCAATCAGCCCCAGCATTTT.

A few counts support this clonotype. The genes are TRBV11-1 and TRBJ2-1; TRBD2 matches at 13 bases. J was trimmed by 10 bases and V by 2 bases; bases with no gene match: 5. This CDR3 region has 15 residues. Per the germline V gene, CDR1 is SGHAT and CDR2 is FQDESV (reference sequence). This CDR3 is CASSLMRTSGGEQFF. In DNA, the CDR3 is TGTGCCAGCAGCTTAATGCGGACTAGCGGGGGAGAGCAGTTCTTC. Combining the CDR3 with reference TRBV11-1 and TRBJ2-1 gives the whole variable domain EAEVAQSPRYKITEKSQAVAFWCDPISGHATLYWYRQILGQGPELLVQFQDESVVDDSQLPKDRFSAERLKGVDSTLKIQPAELGDSAMYLCASSLMRTSGGEQFFGPGTRLTVL.

Details on this clonotype: Germline is not matched at one junction end, which may reflect a read error. This chain joins TRBV4-1 and TRBJ1-2; D is undetermined. The CDR3 covers 15 residues. Germline-derived CDR1 and CDR2 are MGHRA and YSYEKL. CDR3 sequence: CASSQGRSTNYGYTF. Here the CDR3 DNA reads TGTGCCAGCAGCCAAGGCCGGAGTACTAACTATGGCTACACCTTC.

The chain is built from TRBV7-3 and TRBJ1-2; no clear D gene. V lost 4 bases and J lost 5, with 11 bases in between. Per the germline V gene, CDR1 is SGHTA and CDR2 is FQGTGA. The CDR3 is 13 residues long. In nucleotides, the CDR3 is TGTGCCAGCAGCTCTCGGGCAGGTTATGGCTACACCTTC. It is translated as CASSSRAGYGYTF.

This clonotype was detected only a few times. V usage is TRBV18 and J usage is TRBJ1-1, with TRBD1 matching 7 bases. Germline CDR1 KGHSH, CDR2 LQKENI. V gave up 6 bases and J gave up 6 bases; unmatched junction bases: 10. CDR3 size: 14 residues. DNA for the CDR3: TGTGCCAGCTCCCTTCGACAGGGTTTACCTGAAGCTTTCTTT. It yields the protein CASSLRQGLPEAFF. Variable domain in full (rest from reference TRBV18 and TRBJ1-1): NAGVMQNPRHLVRRRGQEARLRCSPMKGHSHVYWYRQLPEEGLKFMVYLQKENIIDESGMPKERFSAEFPKEGPSILRIQQVVRGDSAAYFCASSLRQGLPEAFFGQGTRLTVV.

This clonotype was counted only a few times. One base away lies a much larger clone, so this may be a sequencing read error. The chain carries TRBV12-3 or TRBV12-4 and TRBJ1-1, with 9 bases that match TRBD1. CDR3 length: 14 amino acids. The CDR3 DNA is TGTGCCAACAGTCTCCAACAGGGGGCAGTTGAAGCTTTCTTT. Translating it yields CANSLQQGAVEAFF.

This clonotype appeared many times. The chain joins TRBV30 to TRBJ1-2, with D unclear. Per germline, CDR1 GTSNPN and CDR2 SVGIG (reference sequence). The CDR3 is 13 amino acids. Trimming left V 3 bases short and J 0 bases short, with 8 bases between. CDR3 in DNA: TGTGCCTGGAGAAGAGGAGCTAACTATGGCTACACCTTC. Its translation: CAWRRGANYGYTF.

This clonotype was observed many times. The chain carries TRBV2 and TRBJ2-7; the D is unclear. The ends were cut back, 4 bases at V and 2 bases at J, with 12 bases in the middle. Germline-derived CDR1 and CDR2 are SNHLY and FYNNEI. This CDR3 contains 14 residues. The DNA for the CDR3 is TGTGCCAGCAGTGCCTGGGCTACTACCTACGAGCAGTACTTC. Translation gives CASSAWATTYEQYF.